The source of this T cell receptor beta chain is a study of blood T cell repertoires in COVID-19. Produced via immunoSEQ multiplex PCR; TCRdb's table is partial and in-frame only. The sample lists some 180,000 clones, roughly 76% occurring once. This clone appeared a single time. Because the CDR3's place on the DNA is in doubt, the DNA is left out and the CDR3 is given as listed by TCRdb. Germline V CDR1 and CDR2: MNHEY, SVGAGI. The CDR3 length equals 14 residues, ends included. The TCR sequence derives from a woman aged 50 to 60 with active or convalescent COVID-19. Input material: peripheral blood. J is TRBJ2-1 and V is TRBV6-5; the table names TRBD2, a call not compared with the DNA. CDR3 sequence reads: CASSSSGSYNEQFF.